This TCR beta chain was obtained from a study of T cells after yellow fever vaccination. MiXCR was run by TCRdb on the 5' RACE reads, yielding one entry per CDR3 protein. The sample has 200,000 to 300,000 distinct CDR3 sequences, 13% seen once. This clonotype was observed a handful of times. This CDR3 has 15 amino acids. The V gene lost 6 bases and the J gene lost 4 bases, with 18 bases spanning the gap. The germline gives CDR1 SEHNR, CDR2 FQNEAQ (reference sequence). The clonotype originates from a man under 40 who received the YFV17D yellow fever vaccine. Here the sequenced sample was CD4+ T cells sorted from PBMCs, taken 45 days after the yellow fever booster vaccination. The chain employs TRBV7-9 and TRBJ1-2; D ambiguous. Here the CDR3 DNA reads TGTGCCAGCAGGGTCCTTACCGCTTTTGGCTATGGCTACACCTTC. This codes for CASRVLTAFGYGYTF.